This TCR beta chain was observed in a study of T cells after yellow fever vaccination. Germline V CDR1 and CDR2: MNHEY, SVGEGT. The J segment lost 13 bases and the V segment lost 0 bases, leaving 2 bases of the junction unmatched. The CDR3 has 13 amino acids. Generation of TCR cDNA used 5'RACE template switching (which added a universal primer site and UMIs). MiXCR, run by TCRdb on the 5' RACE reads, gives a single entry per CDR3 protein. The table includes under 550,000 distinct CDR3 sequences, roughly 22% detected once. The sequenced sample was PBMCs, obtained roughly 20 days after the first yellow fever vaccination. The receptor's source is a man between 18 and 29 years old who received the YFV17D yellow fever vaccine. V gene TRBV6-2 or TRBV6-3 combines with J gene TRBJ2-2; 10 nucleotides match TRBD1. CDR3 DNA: TGTGCCAGCAGTTACTCAGGGGACAGGGGGCTGTTTTTT. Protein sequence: CASSYSGDRGLFF.